This T cell receptor beta chain emerged from a study of blood T cell repertoires in COVID-19. The junction had 2 bases not matched to a gene; V was cut back by 1 base and J by 5 bases. The germline CDR1 and CDR2 sequences are SGHTA and FQGNSA. The CDR3 loop spans 16 amino acids. The repertoire was sequenced with immunoSEQ multiplex PCR; TCRdb's copy has only in-frame clones and lacks some. The repertoire holds 180,000 or so clones, with 80% to 90% as singletons. This sequence originates from a man in his 60s with acute or convalescent COVID-19. V usage is TRBV7-2 and J usage is TRBJ2-1; 13 bases align to TRBD2. The sequencing sample was made of peripheral blood. For the CDR3, the DNA is TGTGCCAGCAGCTTAGTTGGGACTAGCGGGAACAATGAGCAGTTCTTC. Its translation: CASSLVGTSGNNEQFF.